These T cell receptor beta chains were read from a single sample in a study of T cells after yellow fever vaccination. TCRdb itself ran the 5' RACE reads through MiXCR, one entry per CDR3 protein. This sample has roughly 350,000 distinct CDR3 sequences, with roughly 4.3% found just once. This material consisted of PBMCs, taken 5 days after the yellow fever booster vaccination. The receptors shown here come from a man between 18 and 29 years old who received the YFV17D yellow fever vaccine. Both conserved end residues are part of each CDR3. D genes are given only for firm matches. Clone size is shown for a subset of rows, as once, few, many or a class of expanded clone.

TRBJ1-1 | TRBD1 | few | TRBV6-6 | CASSYRDSESTEAFF | TGTGCCAGCAGTTACCGGGACAGTGAAAGCACTGAAGCTTTCTTT
TRBJ2-7 | NA | many | TRBV7-3 | CASSLTPASYEQYF | TGTGCCAGCAGCTTAACTCCGGCCTCCTACGAGCAGTACTTC
TRBJ2-1 | NA | many | TRBV4-2 | CASSQAGPGNSYNEQFF | TGTGCCAGCAGCCAAGCGGGTCCGGGGAACTCCTACAATGAGCAGTTCTTC
TRBJ2-3 | NA | few | TRBV20-1 | CSARGVSPDTQYF | TGCAGTGCTAGAGGGGTTTCCCCAGATACGCAGTATTTT
TRBJ1-2 | NA | many | TRBV5-1 | CASSAGGGENGYTF | TGCGCCAGCAGCGCTGGAGGGGGGGAGAATGGCTACACCTTC
TRBJ2-1 | NA | many | TRBV7-2 | CASSFGYNEQFF | TGTGCCAGCAGCTTCGGCTACAATGAGCAGTTCTTC
TRBJ2-5 | NA | few | TRBV6-5 | CASRDNTLAPQETQYF | TGTGCCAGCAGGGATAATACGCTAGCGCCACAAGAGACCCAGTACTTC
TRBJ2-2 | NA | few | TRBV3-1 | CASSYIGLPNTGELFF | TGTGCCAGCAGCTATATAGGACTGCCGAACACCGGGGAGCTGTTTTTT
TRBJ1-2 | NA | many | TRBV5-1 | CASSLSGYGQGYTF | TGCGCCAGCAGCTTGTCAGGGTATGGTCAAGGCTACACCTTC
TRBJ2-2 | NA | few | TRBV7-2 | CASILIFTGELFF | TGTGCCAGCATCCTCATCTTCACCGGGGAGCTGTTTTTT
TRBJ2-2 | NA | many | TRBV20-1 | CSARTGDDGELFF | TGCAGTGCTAGGACGGGGGATGACGGGGAGCTGTTTTTT
TRBJ1-3 | NA | few | TRBV24-1 | CATSDPRGSGNTIYF | TGTGCCACCAGTGATCCGAGAGGGTCCGGAAACACCATATATTTT
TRBJ2-2 | NA | NA | TRBV28 | CASSFLPGELFF | TGTGCCAGCAGTTTCCTGCCCGGGGAGCTGTTTTTT
TRBJ2-3 | NA | NA | TRBV7-2 | CASSPRTPADTQYF | TGTGCCAGCAGCCCTCGGACTCCCGCGGATACGCAGTATTTT
TRBJ2-1 | TRBD2 | few | TRBV24-1 | CATSDLKAAGEENEQFF | TGTGCCACCAGTGACCTTAAGGCGGCGGGGGAGGAGAATGAGCAGTTCTTC
TRBJ2-7 | NA | NA | TRBV5-1 | CASSLVRDSEEQYF | TGCGCCAGCAGCTTGGTTCGGGATTCGGAGGAGCAGTACTTC
TRBJ2-6 | TRBD1 | NA | TRBV7-6 | CASSALTGVGANVLTF | TGTGCCAGCAGCGCACTGACAGGGGTCGGGGCCAACGTCCTGACTTTC
TRBJ2-1 | NA | many | TRBV6-2/TRBV6-3 | CASTLWTYNEQFF | TGTGCCAGCACCTTGTGGACCTACAATGAGCAGTTCTTC
TRBJ1-5 | NA | few | TRBV4-3 | CASSQARGINNQPQHF | TGCGCCAGCAGCCAAGCCCGGGGGATCAACAATCAGCCCCAGCATTTT
TRBJ1-3 | NA | few | TRBV9 | CASSEGVPSSGNTIYF | TGTGCCAGCAGCGAGGGGGTCCCGAGCTCTGGAAACACCATATATTTT
TRBJ1-2 | NA | few | TRBV7-2 | CASRNAASYGYTF | TGTGCCAGCAGAAATGCGGCCAGTTATGGCTACACCTTC
TRBJ1-6 | NA | NA | TRBV4-2 | CASSQEGGTANSPLHF | TGTGCCAGCAGCCAAGAGGGCGGGACGGCTAATTCACCCCTCCACTTT
TRBJ1-6 | TRBD1 | few | TRBV27 | CASSYGIGTGSSYNSPLHF | TGTGCCAGCAGTTACGGAATCGGGACAGGGAGCTCCTATAATTCACCCCTCCACTTT
TRBJ2-3 | NA | many | TRBV5-1 | CASRTGTPPDTQYF | TGCGCCAGCAGGACCGGGACACCCCCAGATACGCAGTATTTT
TRBJ1-4 | NA | many | TRBV12-3/TRBV12-4 | CASSFVGPSNEKLFF | TGTGCCAGCAGTTTCGTGGGACCTTCTAATGAAAAACTGTTTTTT
TRBJ2-1 | NA | few | TRBV11-2 | CASISGHSYNEQFF | TGTGCCAGCATCTCAGGTCATTCCTACAATGAGCAGTTCTTC